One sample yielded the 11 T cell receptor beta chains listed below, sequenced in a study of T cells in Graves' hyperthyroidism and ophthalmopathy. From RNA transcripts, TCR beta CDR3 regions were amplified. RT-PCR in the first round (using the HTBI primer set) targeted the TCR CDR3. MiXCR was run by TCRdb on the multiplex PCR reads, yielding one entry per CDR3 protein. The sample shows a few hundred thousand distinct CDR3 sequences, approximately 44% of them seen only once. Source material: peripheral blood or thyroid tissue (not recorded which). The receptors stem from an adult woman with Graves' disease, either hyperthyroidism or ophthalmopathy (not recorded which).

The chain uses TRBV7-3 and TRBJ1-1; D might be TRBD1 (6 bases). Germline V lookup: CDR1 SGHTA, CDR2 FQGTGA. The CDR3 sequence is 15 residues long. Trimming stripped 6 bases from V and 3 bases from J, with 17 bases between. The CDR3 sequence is CASSYRGGRDTEAFF. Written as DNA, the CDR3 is TGTGCCAGCAGTTATAGGGGGGGGAGGGACACTGAAGCTTTCTTT.

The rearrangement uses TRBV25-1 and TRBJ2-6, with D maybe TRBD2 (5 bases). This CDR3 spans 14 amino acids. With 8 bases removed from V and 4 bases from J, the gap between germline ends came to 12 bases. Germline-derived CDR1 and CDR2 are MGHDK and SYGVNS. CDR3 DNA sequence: TGTGCCAGCTCTCGGGAAGTCGGGGCCAACGTCCTGACTTTC. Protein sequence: CASSREVGANVLTF.

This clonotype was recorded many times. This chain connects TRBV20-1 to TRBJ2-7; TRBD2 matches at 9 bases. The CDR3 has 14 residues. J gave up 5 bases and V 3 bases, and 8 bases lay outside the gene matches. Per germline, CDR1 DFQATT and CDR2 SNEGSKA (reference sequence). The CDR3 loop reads CSASGLAGSDEQYF. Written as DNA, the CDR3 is TGCAGTGCTAGCGGGCTAGCGGGAAGCGACGAGCAGTACTTC.

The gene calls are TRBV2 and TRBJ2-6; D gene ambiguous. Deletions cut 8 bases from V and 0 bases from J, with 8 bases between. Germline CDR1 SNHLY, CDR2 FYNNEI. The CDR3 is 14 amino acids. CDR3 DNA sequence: TGTGCCAGCGGTCCGCCCTCTGGGGCCAACGTCCTGACTTTC. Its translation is CASGPPSGANVLTF.

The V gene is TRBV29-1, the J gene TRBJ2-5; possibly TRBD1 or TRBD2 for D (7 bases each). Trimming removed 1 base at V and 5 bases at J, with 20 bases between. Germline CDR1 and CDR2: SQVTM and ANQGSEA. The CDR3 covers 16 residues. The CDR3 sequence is CSVEGRRAGGEETQYF. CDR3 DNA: TGCAGCGTTGAAGGAAGAAGGGCAGGGGGGGAGGAGACCCAGTACTTC.

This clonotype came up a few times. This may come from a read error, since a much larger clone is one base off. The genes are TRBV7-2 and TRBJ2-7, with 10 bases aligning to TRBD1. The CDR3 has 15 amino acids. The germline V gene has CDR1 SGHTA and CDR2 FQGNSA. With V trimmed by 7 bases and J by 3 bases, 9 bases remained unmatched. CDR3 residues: CASNFRTGGDYEQYF. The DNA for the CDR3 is TGTGCCAGCAACTTCCGGACAGGGGGAGACTACGAGCAGTACTTC.

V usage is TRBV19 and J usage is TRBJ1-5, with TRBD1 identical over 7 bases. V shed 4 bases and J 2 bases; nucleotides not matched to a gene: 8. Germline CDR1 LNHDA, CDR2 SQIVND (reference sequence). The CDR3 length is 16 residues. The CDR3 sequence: CASSNVWDSGNQPQHF. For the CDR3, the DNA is TGTGCCAGTAGTAATGTATGGGACAGTGGCAATCAGCCCCAGCATTTT.

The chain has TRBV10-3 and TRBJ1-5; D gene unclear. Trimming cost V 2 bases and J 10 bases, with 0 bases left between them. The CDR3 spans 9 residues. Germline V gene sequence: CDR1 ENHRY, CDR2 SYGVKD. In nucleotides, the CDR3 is TGTGCCATCAGTGAGCCCCAGCATTTT. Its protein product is CAISEPQHF.

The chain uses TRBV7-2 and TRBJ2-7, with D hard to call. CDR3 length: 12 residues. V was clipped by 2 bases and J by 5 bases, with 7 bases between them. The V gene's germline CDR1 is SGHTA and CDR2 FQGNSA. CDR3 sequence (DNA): TGTGCCAGCAGCTTATTATCCCACGAGCAGTACTTC. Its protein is CASSLLSHEQYF.

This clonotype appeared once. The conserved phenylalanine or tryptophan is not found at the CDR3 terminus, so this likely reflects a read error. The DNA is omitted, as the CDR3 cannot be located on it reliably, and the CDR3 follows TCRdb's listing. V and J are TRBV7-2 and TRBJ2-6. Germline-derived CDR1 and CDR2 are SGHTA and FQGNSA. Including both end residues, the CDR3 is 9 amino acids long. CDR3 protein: CASSFATDT.

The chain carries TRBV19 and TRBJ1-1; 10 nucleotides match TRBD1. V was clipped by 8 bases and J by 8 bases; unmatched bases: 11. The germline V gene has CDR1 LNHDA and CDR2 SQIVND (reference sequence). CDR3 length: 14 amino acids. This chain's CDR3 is CASYSRDRGLEAFF. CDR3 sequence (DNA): TGTGCCAGTTACTCCCGGGACAGGGGCCTCGAAGCTTTCTTT.